One sample yielded the 32 T cell receptor beta chains listed below, sequenced in a study of T cells in women clearing cervical HPV infection. The data were produced by immunoSEQ multiplex PCR, yet TCRdb's version contains in-frame clones alone and is incomplete. This table holds approximately 44,000 clones. The specimen was blood buffy coat. All receptors derive from a woman aged 18 to 75 with a cervical HPV16 infection that either progressed to CIN3+ or cleared (not recorded which).

Worth noting for this clone: The missing CDR3 end, 3 residues past where the read stops, is filled in from the germline J gene. The V and J genes are TRBV19 and TRBJ1-5; 7 bases align to TRBD1. The germline V gene has CDR1 LNHDA and CDR2 SQIVND (reference sequence). The CDR3 covers 15 residues. The J segment lost 7 bases and the V segment lost 1 base, leaving 7 bases of the junction unmatched. CDR3 DNA, as far as it was read: TGTGCCAGTAGTATAGGAACAGGGGCGTACCAGCCC. It is translated as CASSIGTGAYQP. The entire CDR3 sequence reads CASSIGTGAYQPQHF.

Remarks on this clone: The read gets to within 3 residues of the CDR3 end, and the germline J gene fills in the rest. The chain is built from TRBV2 and TRBJ1-1, with TRBD1 as a possible D gene (5 bases). In germline, CDR1 is SNHLY, CDR2 FYNNEI. Trimming stripped 7 bases from V and 1 base from J, with 10 bases between. The CDR3 has 13 residues. CDR3 DNA, as far as it was read: TGTGCCAGCACAGGGCAGTCGAACACTGAA. Residues: CASTGQSNTE. The entire CDR3 protein reads CASTGQSNTEAFF.

On this clone itself: The read finishes 3 residues shy of the CDR3 end, and the germline J gene is used to complete it. The rearrangement uses TRBV5-5 and TRBJ1-2; the D is unclear. Germline CDR1 reads SGHKS; CDR2 reads YYEKEE (reference sequence). This CDR3 spans 14 amino acids. The CDR3 loop is CASSLEAGSFSYTF. Incomplete CDR3 DNA: TGTGCCAGCAGCTTGGAAGCGGGGTCCTTTTCC.

With respect to this clone: The read terminates 3 residues before the CDR3 end, so the remaining end is supplied by the germline J gene. The chain recombines TRBV7-7 with TRBJ2-7; 9 nucleotides align to TRBD1. With V trimmed by 5 bases and J by 0 bases, 5 bases remained unmatched. The CDR3 has 15 residues. CDR1 is SSHAT and CDR2 is FNYEAQ in the germline V gene (reference sequence). CDR3 in amino acids: CASSGGTGPSYEQYF. The CDR3 DNA, read in part, is TGTGCCAGCAGCGGCGGGACAGGGCCCTCCTACGAG.

For this clone: Read data end 3 residues before the CDR3 end; the end is taken from the germline J gene. The chain combines TRBV4-1 with TRBJ2-3; possible D gene TRBD1, 6 bases. The CDR3 length is 14 residues. CDR1 MGHRA and CDR2 YSYEKL come from the germline V gene. V lost 3 bases, J lost 4 bases, and 11 bases lay in between. The CDR3 bases that were read are TGCGCCAGCAGCCAGGAGGACAGTTCAGATACG. This gives the protein CASSQEDSSDT. The CDR3 in its entirety is CASSQEDSSDTQYF.

Turning to this clone: The CDR3 extends 3 residues past the end of the read, so its final part is completed from the germline J gene. V and J are TRBV28 and TRBJ1-2; 8 bases align to TRBD1. Trimming at V came to 10 bases and at J to 7 bases, leaving 17 bases not matched to a gene. CDR1 MDHEN and CDR2 SYDVKM come from the germline V gene. The CDR3 is 15 residues long. This CDR3 is CATVNSAYRGGGYTF. The covered CDR3 bases are TGTGCCACCGTTAACTCGGCTTACAGGGGGGGTGGC.

About this clone itself: The CDR3 end lies 3 residues beyond the end of the read and is filled in from the germline J gene. V gene TRBV12-3 or TRBV12-4 combines with J gene TRBJ2-3, with 8 bases matching TRBD2. J gave up 6 bases and V 7 bases, and 12 bases lay outside the gene matches. The CDR3 contains 15 residues. CDR3 sequence reads: CASTISGGAGDTQYF. CDR3 DNA, as far as it was read: TGTGCCAGCACCATATCCGGGGGGGCCGGGGATACG.

Note on this clone: The read comes to an end 3 residues before the CDR3 does, leaving the germline J gene to fill in the end. The chain links TRBV19 to TRBJ2-3; TRBD1 agrees at 8 bases. CDR1 is LNHDA and CDR2 is SQIVND in the germline V gene (reference sequence). This CDR3 has 18 residues. With 3 bases clipped from V and 0 bases from J, the junction kept 11 bases outside the gene matches. The DNA read from the CDR3 is TGTGCCAGTAGTATCAGAAACAGGGGGTTACCTAGCACAGATACG. Amino acids: CASSIRNRGLPSTDT. The whole CDR3 protein reads CASSIRNRGLPSTDTQYF.

Worth noting for this clone: Read sequence stops 3 residues before the CDR3 end, and the germline J gene provides the missing end. V and J are TRBV28 and TRBJ2-6, with D perhaps matching TRBD2 (5 bases). V was clipped by 2 bases and J by 1 base, with 12 bases between them. The CDR3 spans 17 residues. The germline gives CDR1 MDHEN, CDR2 SYDVKM. The CDR3 reads CASSLEGYPSGANVLTF. The sequenced part of the CDR3 DNA is TGTGCCAGCAGTTTAGAGGGCTATCCTTCTGGGGCCAACGTC. Using reference TRBV28 and TRBJ2-6 for the parts outside the CDR3, the full variable domain is DVKVTQSSRYLVKRTGEKVFLECVQDMDHENMFWYRQDPGLGLRLIYFSYDVKMKEKGDIPEGYSVSREKKERFSLILESASTNQTSMYLCASSLEGYPSGANVLTFGAGSRLTVL.

Remarks on this clone: The read falls 3 residues short of the CDR3 end, and the missing part is taken from the germline J gene. This sequence joins TRBV20-1 and TRBJ2-3; perhaps TRBD2 as D (6 bases). The CDR3 has 17 residues. The V and J ends lost 0 bases and 4 bases respectively, with 20 bases between them. Germline-derived CDR1 and CDR2 are DFQATT and SNEGSKA (reference sequence). The CDR3 sequence: CSARDIGEGGAADTQYF. Incomplete CDR3 DNA: TGCAGTGCTAGAGATATTGGAGAGGGCGGGGCAGCAGATACG.

A word on this clone: The read gets to within 3 residues of the CDR3 end, and the germline J gene fills in the rest. This sequence joins TRBV2 and TRBJ1-4; a possible D gene is TRBD1 (6 bases). The CDR3 sequence is 18 residues long. Trimming removed 1 base from V and 5 bases from J, with 20 bases in between. The germline gives CDR1 SNHLY, CDR2 FYNNEI. CDR3 loop: CASSEGGWPGAPNEKLFF. The DNA read from the CDR3 is TGTGCCAGCAGTGAAGGGGGTTGGCCAGGGGCCCCCAATGAAAAA.

About this clone itself: The CDR3 extends 3 residues past the end of the read, so its final part is completed from the germline J gene. The chain links TRBV19 to TRBJ1-2; 8 bases align to TRBD1. CDR1 is LNHDA and CDR2 is SQIVND in the germline V gene (reference sequence). V was pared by 4 bases and J by 7 bases, with 5 bases of the junction left unmatched. The CDR3 is made up of 13 amino acids. The CDR3 is CASSSGQGRGYTF. CDR3 DNA, as far as it was read: TGTGCCAGTAGTAGCGGACAGGGACGTGGC.

On this clone itself: The observed sequence ends 3 residues before the CDR3 terminus, with the missing tail filled in from the germline J gene. The genes are TRBV6-1 and TRBJ2-7, with no clear D. With 0 bases removed from V and 3 bases from J, the gap between germline ends came to 15 bases. This CDR3 region has 16 residues. CDR1 is MNHNS, CDR2 SASEGT, per germline. The CDR3 here is CASSEAQAIGSYEQYF. Partial CDR3 DNA: TGTGCCAGCAGTGAAGCGCAGGCTATCGGAAGCTACGAG.

Remarks on this clone: The missing CDR3 end, 3 residues past where the read stops, is filled in from the germline J gene. J is TRBJ1-1 and V is TRBV20-1, with a possible D match to TRBD1 (6 bases). The V and J ends lost 0 bases and 4 bases respectively, with 12 bases between them. CDR1 is DFQATT, CDR2 SNEGSKA, per germline (reference sequence). There are 14 residues in the CDR3. The part of the CDR3 DNA that was read is TGCAGTGCTAGAGAACCAGACAGGTCCACTGAA. Translating gives CSAREPDRSTE. The CDR3 in its entirety is CSAREPDRSTEAFF.

Concerning this clone itself: The missing CDR3 end, 3 residues past where the read stops, is filled in from the germline J gene. V is TRBV7-9 and J is TRBJ2-1; D may be TRBD2 (6 bases). The V end lost 2 bases, the J end lost 5 bases, and 13 bases lay between the germline ends. Per germline, CDR1 SEHNR and CDR2 FQNEAQ (reference sequence). The CDR3 contains 15 residues. This chain's CDR3 is CASSLRDFVHNEQFF. The sequenced CDR3 bases are TGTGCCAGCAGCTTAAGGGACTTCGTTCACAATGAG.

Comment on this clone: The read terminates 3 residues ahead of where the CDR3 ends, so the germline J gene completes it. The V and J genes are TRBV19 and TRBJ2-5; no clear D. Germline values: CDR1 LNHDA, CDR2 SQIVND (reference sequence). V lost 3 bases, J lost 5 bases, and 7 bases lay in between. The CDR3 covers 12 residues. Partial CDR3 DNA: TGTGCCAGTAGTATGCGGTTGGAGACC. Translating it yields CASSMRLET. The entire CDR3 is CASSMRLETQYF.

The CDR3 region is CSARDGSSYEQYF. The sequenced CDR3 bases are TGCAGTGCTAGAGACGGGTCCTCCTACGAG. The chain links TRBV20-1 to TRBJ2-7; D uncertain. The sequenced fragment ends 3 residues before the CDR3 boundary, so the rest is inferred from the germline J gene. Germline CDR1 is DFQATT and CDR2 is SNEGSKA (reference sequence). CDR3 length equals 13 residues. Trimming took 0 bases from V and 0 from J, leaving 6 bases between them.

Regarding this clone: The read terminates 3 residues ahead of where the CDR3 ends, so the germline J gene completes it. The rearrangement links TRBV19 to TRBJ2-1, with D maybe TRBD2 (6 bases). This CDR3 contains 12 residues. Germline V gene data show CDR1 as LNHDA and CDR2 as SQIVND (reference sequence). The V end was cut by 6 bases, the J end by 4 bases, with 7 bases between. CDR3: CASSGGYNEQFF. CDR3 DNA (partial): TGTGCCAGTAGCGGGGGTTACAATGAG.

As for this clone: From the germline J gene comes the end of the CDR3, since the read stops 3 residues before it. The chain is built from TRBV7-7 and TRBJ2-5; D might be TRBD1 (6 bases). From germline, CDR1 is SSHAT and CDR2 FNYEAQ (reference sequence). Trimming stripped 4 bases from V and 5 bases from J, with 11 bases between. This CDR3 region has 13 residues. The sequenced CDR3 bases are TGTGCCAGCAGCTGGTCTCAGGGGGAGACC. Protein product: CASSWSQGET. In full, the CDR3 reads CASSWSQGETQYF.

Notes on this clone: The CDR3 extends 3 residues past the end of the read, so its final part is completed from the germline J gene. This rearrangement joins TRBV30 to TRBJ2-3, with 7 bases matching TRBD1. Trimming took 2 bases from V and 2 from J; bases not matched to a gene: 1. Germline V gene data show CDR1 as GTSNPN and CDR2 as SVGIG (reference sequence). This CDR3 contains 13 residues. CDR3 DNA (partial): TGTGCCTGGAGTAGGGGGCTCACAGATACG. Amino acid sequence: CAWSRGLTDT. The full CDR3 sequence reads CAWSRGLTDTQYF.

Comments on this clone: One end of the junction is discordant with germline, which a read error may explain. The read is 3 residues too short to cover the CDR3 end, so that end is filled in from the germline J gene. V usage is TRBV7-7 and J usage is TRBJ1-5; tentatively, D is TRBD1 (5 bases). Looked up from germline, CDR1 is SSHAT and CDR2 is FNYEAQ (reference sequence). The CDR3 is 17 residues long. The part of the CDR3 DNA that was read is TGTGCTAGCAGCTTTGGTCCGGGGGAAGGACGCAATCAGCCC. Protein: CASSFGPGEGRNQP. The full-length CDR3 reads as CASSFGPGEGRNQPQHF.

A word on this clone: Sequencing ends 3 residues short of the CDR3 end; the germline J gene provides the rest. The gene calls are TRBV19 and TRBJ2-3, with TRBD2 matching 7 bases. CDR3 size: 18 residues. Germline V CDR1 and CDR2: LNHDA, SQIVND (reference sequence). J gave up 4 bases and V 1 base, and 14 bases lay outside the gene matches. The sequenced part of the CDR3 DNA is TGTGCCAGTAGTATAGTGAGACTAGCAGTAACTCTCGCAGATACG. Protein sequence: CASSIVRLAVTLADT. The complete CDR3 reads CASSIVRLAVTLADTQYF.

Note on this clone: The missing CDR3 end, 3 residues past where the read stops, is filled in from the germline J gene. V gene TRBV5-1 combines with J gene TRBJ2-2; weak D call: TRBD2 (6 bases). This CDR3 has 15 amino acids. The V gene's germline CDR1 is SGHRS and CDR2 YFSETQ. The V gene lost 7 bases and the J gene lost 3 bases, with 16 bases spanning the gap. CDR3 region: CASGPGLGDTGELFF. Incomplete CDR3 DNA: TGCGCCAGCGGACCGGGACTGGGAGACACCGGGGAG.

In regard to this clone: The read is 3 residues too short to cover the CDR3 end, so that end is filled in from the germline J gene. The chain employs TRBV7-9 and TRBJ2-7; 9 bases are a match to TRBD1. J gave up 4 bases and V 5 bases, and 6 bases lay outside the gene matches. The CDR3 has 14 amino acids. The germline V gene encodes CDR1 SEHNR and CDR2 FQNEAQ (reference sequence). This CDR3 reads CASSVGTGLYEQYF. The covered CDR3 bases are TGTGCCAGCAGCGTAGGGACAGGGTTATACGAG.

On this clone: The sequenced fragment ends 3 residues before the CDR3 boundary, so the rest is inferred from the germline J gene. The V and J genes are TRBV7-2 and TRBJ1-2, with TRBD1 matching over 11 bases. Germline V gives CDR1 SGHTA, CDR2 FQGNSA. This CDR3 comprises 14 residues. J was trimmed by 7 bases and V by 5 bases; bases with no gene match: 6. The CDR3: CASSTGQGASGYTF. The covered CDR3 bases are TGTGCCAGCAGCACCGGACAGGGGGCAAGTGGC.

A word on this clone: With the read ending 3 residues before the CDR3 end, the germline J gene is used to fill in that end. V gene TRBV19 combines with J gene TRBJ2-1, with D perhaps TRBD2 (6 bases). CDR1 and CDR2 from the germline V gene are LNHDA and SQIVND (reference sequence). V was clipped by 5 bases and J by 2 bases, with 16 bases between them. There are 16 residues in the CDR3. The CDR3 reads CASSDTLASPYNEQFF. Incomplete CDR3 DNA: TGTGCCAGTAGTGACACTCTAGCGAGCCCCTACAATGAG.

Turning to this clone: Sequencing ends 3 residues short of the CDR3 end; the germline J gene provides the rest. This chain connects TRBV2 to TRBJ2-7; tentatively, D is TRBD2 (7 bases). The germline CDR1 and CDR2 sequences are SNHLY and FYNNEI. V lost 0 bases to trimming and J lost 2 bases, with 14 bases between them. The CDR3 covers 16 residues. This chain's CDR3 is CASSEAGAGAPYEQYF. The CDR3 DNA, read in part, is TGTGCCAGCAGTGAAGCTGGCGCGGGGGCTCCCTACGAG.

Turning to this clone: The read stops 3 residues short of the end of the CDR3; the missing end is completed from the germline J gene. The chain is built from TRBV19 and TRBJ2-2, with D maybe TRBD2 (7 bases). The CDR3 spans 14 residues. Germline CDR1 is LNHDA and CDR2 is SQIVND (reference sequence). Trimming took off 3 bases at V and 3 bases at J, with 8 bases between the two ends. The covered CDR3 bases are TGTGCCAGTAGTATGGGGGGGCACACCGGGGAG. This encodes CASSMGGHTGE. The complete CDR3 sequence is CASSMGGHTGELFF.

A note on this clone: With the read ending 3 residues before the CDR3 end, the germline J gene is used to fill in that end. The chain combines TRBV10-1 with TRBJ1-2; D unclear. V dropped 3 bases and J dropped 2 bases, with 7 bases sitting between them. The CDR3 is 13 amino acids. Germline CDR1 is WNHNN and CDR2 is SYGVQD (reference sequence). The CDR3 sequence is CASSDRLNYGYTF. CDR3 DNA, as far as it was read: TGCGCCAGCAGTGATCGACTGAACTATGGC.

In regard to this clone: The read terminates 3 residues ahead of where the CDR3 ends, so the germline J gene completes it. This rearrangement joins TRBV29-1 to TRBJ2-7; 10 bases match TRBD2. The CDR3 is made up of 14 amino acids. Germline CDR1 and CDR2: SQVTM and ANQGSEA. With 5 bases clipped from V and 2 bases from J, the junction kept 6 bases outside the gene matches. The CDR3 bases that were read are TGCAGCGTTACCCTAGCGGGAGCAGCCTACGAG. This encodes CSVTLAGAAYE. The CDR3 in full is CSVTLAGAAYEQYF.

Turning to this clone: The read finishes 3 residues shy of the CDR3 end, and the germline J gene is used to complete it. The V and J genes are TRBV20-1 and TRBJ2-3; TRBD1 agrees at 9 bases. J lost 6 bases, V lost 3 bases, and 10 bases had no gene match. The CDR3 length is 15 residues. Germline assignment: CDR1 DFQATT and CDR2 SNEGSKA (reference sequence). The CDR3 bases that were read are TGCAGTGCTAGCGACCGGGACAGGGCGGTGGATACG. It specifies CSASDRDRAVDT. The CDR3 in full is CSASDRDRAVDTQYF.

On this clone: The CDR3 goes on 3 residues after the read ends, and that part is filled in from the germline J gene. V is TRBV11-3 and J is TRBJ2-3; weak D call: TRBD1 (6 bases). The CDR3 extends over 14 amino acids. The germline V gene has CDR1 SGHNT and CDR2 YENEEA. Trimming stripped 5 bases from V and 4 bases from J, with 13 bases between. This CDR3 is CASSLTGSADTQYF. The sequenced CDR3 bases are TGTGCCAGCAGCCTTACAGGGTCCGCAGATACG.